A single sample is the source of the 10 T cell receptor beta chains below, sequenced in a study of blood T cell repertoires in COVID-19. Sequencing used immunoSEQ multiplex PCR; TCRdb keeps in-frame clones, though not all of them. Among over 450,000 clones listed, around 90% were seen once. The sequencing sample was made of peripheral blood. The receptors were sampled from a woman aged 45-59 years with COVID-19, enrolled during active disease.

The J gene is TRBJ2-3, the V gene TRBV27; 10 nucleotides line up with TRBD1. This CDR3 has 16 amino acids. With 0 bases clipped from V and 6 bases from J, the junction kept 6 bases outside the gene matches. Germline lookup yields CDR1 MNHEY and CDR2 SMNVEV (reference sequence). CDR3 coding DNA: TGTGCCAGCAGTTTATCCGCGACAGGGGGCTTGGATACGCAGTATTTT. As protein: CASSLSATGGLDTQYF.

V usage is TRBV4-1 and J usage is TRBJ2-7; TRBD2 aligns across 9 bases. From germline, CDR1 is MGHRA and CDR2 YSYEKL. CDR3 length: 13 residues. Trimming removed 1 base from V and 8 bases from J; junction bases left unmatched: 3. CDR3: CASSQVGLAQQYF. In DNA, the CDR3 is TGCGCCAGCAGCCAAGTGGGACTAGCCCAGCAGTACTTC.

Concerning this clone itself: The identical CDR3 is also encoded by other nucleotide sequences in the sample. The J gene is TRBJ1-1, the V gene TRBV5-6; 7 bases map to TRBD1. CDR1 and CDR2 (germline): SGHDT, YYEEEE. V was clipped by 4 bases and J by 6 bases; unmatched bases: 3. The CDR3 contains 12 residues. DNA of the CDR3: TGTGCCAGCAGCCGAGGGACAGCTGAAGCTTTCTTT. It encodes CASSRGTAEAFF.

V usage is TRBV28 and J usage is TRBJ2-7; 7 bases are a match to TRBD1. This CDR3 has 16 residues. In germline, CDR1 is MDHEN, CDR2 SYDVKM. The V and J ends lost 6 bases and 0 bases, in that order; junction bases with no gene match: 11. The CDR3 reads CASSLLRQGSSYEQYF. CDR3 in DNA: TGTGCCAGCAGCCTTCTGCGACAGGGATCCTCCTACGAGCAGTACTTC. Supplemented by reference TRBV28 and TRBJ2-7, the full variable domain reads DVKVTQSSRYLVKRTGEKVFLECVQDMDHENMFWYRQDPGLGLRLIYFSYDVKMKEKGDIPEGYSVSREKKERFSLILESASTNQTSMYLCASSLLRQGSSYEQYFGPGTRLTVT.

The chain joins TRBV24-1 to TRBJ2-1; TRBD1 is a possible D gene (6 bases). Germline CDR1 KGHDR, CDR2 SFDVKD. The V end was cut by 3 bases, the J end by 9 bases, with 17 bases between. CDR3 length: 15 amino acids. Here the CDR3 reads CATSDRQAIRGEQFF. CDR3 DNA: TGTGCCACCAGTGATCGACAGGCCATCCGTGGTGAGCAGTTCTTC.

The V call is TRBV11-2, the J call TRBJ2-7; 7 bases agree with TRBD2. Germline trimming cut 6 bases from V and 1 base from J; bases unmatched to any gene: 3. Germline CDR1 reads SGHAT; CDR2 reads FQNNGV. The CDR3 is 13 residues long. CDR3 sequence: CASSSGLSYEQYF. Here the CDR3 DNA reads TGTGCCAGCAGTTCGGGACTATCCTACGAGCAGTACTTC.

This chain connects TRBV10-3 to TRBJ2-5; D not resolved. The CDR3 is 16 residues long. Germline V gene lookup returns CDR1 ENHRY and CDR2 SYGVKD. Deletions cut 2 bases from V and 1 base from J, with 14 bases between. The CDR3 region has the DNA TGTGCCATCAGTGAGAAAGCATCCAACCCCCAAGAGACCCAGTACTTC. Encoded protein: CAISEKASNPQETQYF.

The chain joins TRBV10-2 to TRBJ1-2; no firm D call. Germline CDR1 is WSHSY and CDR2 is SAAADI. Trimming left V 1 base short and J 4 bases short, with 4 bases between. The CDR3 loop spans 12 amino acids. CDR3 nucleotides: TGCGCCAGCAGTGAGTACAGCTATGGCTACACCTTC. This translates into CASSEYSYGYTF.

The genes are TRBV5-1 and TRBJ1-2; TRBD1 might be the D (6 bases). The V end was cut by 4 bases, the J end by 6 bases, with 19 bases between. Per germline, CDR1 SGHRS and CDR2 YFSETQ. This CDR3 spans 15 amino acids. This CDR3 reads CASSPQGQGLDGYTF. The CDR3 nucleotides are TGCGCCAGCAGCCCCCAGGGCCAGGGGTTGGATGGCTACACCTTC.

The CDR3 here is CASSSSGAQSVETQYF. CDR3 DNA: TGTGCCAGCAGTTCCTCGGGAGCCCAATCGGTCGAGACCCAGTACTTC. V is TRBV27 and J is TRBJ2-5; maybe TRBD2 (6 bases). Per the germline V gene, CDR1 is MNHEY and CDR2 is SMNVEV (reference sequence). The CDR3 is 16 residues long. V dropped 4 bases and J dropped 5 bases, with 20 bases sitting between them.